These 9 T cell receptor beta chains were sequenced from one sample in a study of cytotoxic CD8 clonotypes in ibrutinib-treated CLL. Some clones are missing from TCRdb's copy, which holds only in-frame ones; the method was immunoSEQ multiplex PCR. The profile shows about 330,000 clones, approximately 67% of them singletons. The material sequenced was PBMCs, taken after 36 months of ibrutinib treatment. The origin of the receptors is a human donor with chronic lymphocytic leukemia.

The chain uses TRBV2 and TRBJ2-1, with 9 bases lining up with TRBD2. The CDR3 is made up of 14 amino acids. In germline, CDR1 is SNHLY, CDR2 FYNNEI. V trimming: 7 bases; J trimming: 10 bases; junction bases outside the gene matches: 11. The DNA for the CDR3 is TGTGCCAGCAACGTGGGCGGGAGGGCCGCCGAGCAGTTCTTC. Amino acid sequence: CASNVGGRAAEQFF.

This clone was detected only a few times. The chain recombines TRBV9 with TRBJ1-1; D is undetermined. Germline assignment: CDR1 SGDLS and CDR2 YYNGEE. This CDR3 is 14 amino acids long. Trimming shortened V by 4 bases and J by 6 bases, and 16 bases separated the two germline ends. In DNA, the CDR3 is TGTGCCAGCAGCCCTCGGACGGTTGACGCTGAAGCTTTCTTT. Protein: CASSPRTVDAEAFF.

This clone turned up a few times. The CDR3 region is CASSLTSYEQYF. Written as DNA, the CDR3 is TGCGCCAGCAGCTTGACAAGCTACGAGCAGTACTTC. The chain couples TRBV5-1 to TRBJ2-7; D not certain. This CDR3 has 12 amino acids. V was shortened by 1 base and J by 3 bases, with 5 bases between the two germline ends. Per germline, CDR1 SGHRS and CDR2 YFSETQ.

The chain has TRBV7-2 and TRBJ2-3; 10 bases are shared with TRBD2. V gave up 4 bases and J gave up 5 bases; unmatched junction bases: 12. CDR3 length: 17 residues. Germline loops: CDR1 SGHTA, CDR2 FQGNSA. This CDR3 is CASSSGLAGGAQDTQYF. The CDR3 nucleotides read TGTGCCAGCAGCTCCGGTTTAGCGGGAGGCGCACAAGATACGCAGTATTTT.

This clone occurred once. The rearrangement uses TRBV27 and TRBJ1-3; D gene ambiguous. V was clipped by 6 bases and J by 0 bases, with 12 bases between them. The CDR3 runs to 15 residues. Germline-derived CDR1 and CDR2 are MNHEY and SMNVEV (reference sequence). The CDR3 coding sequence is TGTGCCAGCAGCCCTAGGGCAGCCTCTGGAAACACCATATATTTT. It specifies CASSPRAASGNTIYF.

This clone has just a few counts. V usage is TRBV10-3 and J usage is TRBJ1-5; tentatively, D is TRBD1 (5 bases). Trimming removed 6 bases from V and 4 bases from J, with 13 bases in between. Germline assignment: CDR1 ENHRY and CDR2 SYGVKD. The CDR3 spans 14 residues. The CDR3 DNA follows: TGTGCCATCAGGGGGGAGGCCGGGAATCAGCCCCAGCATTTT. This sequence encodes CAIRGEAGNQPQHF.

The chain uses TRBV11-1 and TRBJ2-5; 8 bases line up with TRBD1. The CDR3 runs 16 residues. The junction had 10 bases not matched to a gene; V was cut back by 2 bases and J by 5 bases. From germline, CDR1 is SGHAT and CDR2 FQDESV (reference sequence). The chain's CDR3 is CASSLWRTGRLETQYF. CDR3 DNA: TGTGCCAGCAGCTTATGGCGGACAGGGCGCCTGGAGACCCAGTACTTC. Variable domain in full (rest from reference TRBV11-1 and TRBJ2-5): EAEVAQSPRYKITEKSQAVAFWCDPISGHATLYWYRQILGQGPELLVQFQDESVVDDSQLPKDRFSAERLKGVDSTLKIQPAELGDSAMYLCASSLWRTGRLETQYFGPGTRLLVL.

The J gene is TRBJ2-3, the V gene TRBV14; D gene ambiguous. CDR3 length: 13 amino acids. Deletions cut 0 bases from V and 4 bases from J, with 5 bases between. Per germline, CDR1 SGHDN and CDR2 FVKESK. For the CDR3, the DNA is TGTGCCAGCAGCCAAGACGGAGCAGATACGCAGTATTTT. Its protein product is CASSQDGADTQYF.

This chain connects TRBV20-1 to TRBJ1-6; D is perhaps TRBD1 (5 bases). In germline, CDR1 is DFQATT, CDR2 SNEGSKA (reference sequence). V was clipped by 6 bases and J by 10 bases, with 10 bases between them. The length of the CDR3 is 11 residues. This CDR3 reads CSAGGGSPLHF. The CDR3 nucleotides read TGCAGTGCCGGCGGGGGATCACCCCTCCACTTT.